The entry below gives a single T cell receptor beta chain sequence along with its context. With V trimmed by 5 bases and J by 6 bases, 5 bases remained unmatched. Germline assignment: CDR1 MNHEY and CDR2 SVGEGT. The CDR3 runs 13 residues. Clones were sequenced by immunoSEQ multiplex PCR, and TCRdb holds only the in-frame ones, with some missing. The sample records fewer than 85,000 clones, around nine tenths being singletons. The data derive from a study of control samples from healthy donors and cancer patients. This TCR derives from a man aged 50 to 59 in good health. The V and J genes are TRBV6-2 or TRBV6-3 and TRBJ1-2, with 8 positions matching TRBD1. The sample comprised blood. DNA of the CDR3: TGTGCCAGCAGTCACAAGACAGGGGATGGCTACACCTTC. Translation gives CASSHKTGDGYTF.